A selection of T cell receptor beta chains follows, all from one sample in a study of identifying expanded T cells in peripheral blood. TCRdb keeps only in-frame clones here, not all; method: immunoSEQ multiplex PCR. Of around 100,000 clones detected, approximately 89% appear once; the ten largest clones hold approximately 6%. The sample consisted of blood. All receptors derive from a person aged 18-70 years in good health. Each CDR3 is given with its conserved first and last residue. The D gene is left open where the match is weak. Not all rows give a size; the values are once, few, many and, for expanded clones, a class.

DNA,CDR3,D,size,J,V
TGTGCCAGCAGTTTACAGGGGACCTACAATGAGCAGTTCTTC,CASSLQGTYNEQFF,TRBD1,.,TRBJ2-1,TRBV6-1
TGTGCCAGCAGCTTGGGGACTAGCGGGATCAATGAGCAGTTCTTC,CASSLGTSGINEQFF,TRBD2,.,TRBJ2-1,TRBV5-4
TGTGCCACCAGCAGAGGGGACCACTCCTACGAGCAGTACTTC,CATSRGDHSYEQYF,.,.,TRBJ2-7,TRBV15
TGTGCTAGTGGTTTGGTCCGGACAGGGACACCCCGAGGGGACTATAGCAATCAGCCCCAGCATTTT,CASGLVRTGTPRGDYSNQPQHF,TRBD1,.,TRBJ1-5,TRBV12-5
TGTGCCAGCAGTCAGCGGCAGACCAACTATGGCTACACCTTC,CASSQRQTNYGYTF,.,.,TRBJ1-2,TRBV6-1
TGCGCCAGCAGCCAAGGGACGAGAAGCACAGATACGCAGTATTTT,CASSQGTRSTDTQYF,.,.,TRBJ2-3,TRBV4-3
TGTGCCAGCTCCCTTATTAAGCCCTTCCACGAGCAGTACTTC,CASSLIKPFHEQYF,.,.,TRBJ2-7,TRBV18
TGTGCCAGCAGCTTAGGGGGACGGTATGGCTACACCTTC,CASSLGGRYGYTF,.,.,TRBJ1-2,TRBV7-2
TGTGCCAGCAGCTTGGCCGGGACAGGGGGCTATGGCTACACCTTC,CASSLAGTGGYGYTF,TRBD1,few,TRBJ1-2,TRBV5-4
TGTGCCACCAGTTTCGACAGAAACTCTGGGGCCAACGTCCTGACTTTC,CATSFDRNSGANVLTF,.,.,TRBJ2-6,TRBV15
TGTGCCAGCAGTGATGCAGGCGTTGGTGAGCAGTTCTTC,CASSDAGVGEQFF,.,.,TRBJ2-1,TRBV25-1
TGTGCCACCCTGATTTCACAGGGAAATGGCTACACCTTC,CATLISQGNGYTF,.,.,TRBJ1-2,TRBV6-6
TGTGCCAGCAGCTCCACAGGGAGTTCCGGGGAGCTGTTTTTT,CASSSTGSSGELFF,.,.,TRBJ2-2,TRBV11-2
TGTGCCAGCGCCGGGGGGGCGACCTTCCAAGAGACCCAGTACTTC,CASAGGATFQETQYF,TRBD2,once,TRBJ2-5,TRBV11-3
TGCGCCAGCAGCTTGGTTCAGGGGAGGAACACTGAAGCTTTCTTT,CASSLVQGRNTEAFF,.,.,TRBJ1-1,TRBV5-1
TGTGCCAGCAGCCCCGGACAGAGCTCTGGAAACACCATATATTTT,CASSPGQSSGNTIYF,.,.,TRBJ1-3,TRBV7-9
TGTGCCAGCAGTTTACCGGGACTAGCGGGATACGAGCAGTACTTC,CASSLPGLAGYEQYF,TRBD2,.,TRBJ2-7,TRBV6-1
TGTGCCAGTACCAAGGGGATGAGGGGCTACACCTTC,CASTKGMRGYTF,.,.,TRBJ1-2,TRBV19
TGTGCCAGCAGCTTAAGCCCTGAGCAGTTCTTC,CASSLSPEQFF,.,.,TRBJ2-1,TRBV11-2
TGTGCCAGCAGTCCAACCGGGGCAGGGGGAACTTCCCAGCATTTT,CASSPTGAGGTSQHF,TRBD1,.,TRBJ1-5,TRBV2
TGTGCCAGCAGTATTAGGGCAGGGGGACATGGCTACACCTTC,CASSIRAGGHGYTF,TRBD1,.,TRBJ1-2,TRBV2
TGCGCCAGCCGTCGACAGAACACTGAAGCTTTCTTT,CASRRQNTEAFF,.,.,TRBJ1-1,TRBV5-1
TGCGCCAGCAGCTTGCAGGGACTGTCCTATGGCTACACCTTC,CASSLQGLSYGYTF,.,.,TRBJ1-2,TRBV5-1
TGTGCCAGCAGTGAAGGGGGGAAATCCTACGAGCAGTACTTC,CASSEGGKSYEQYF,.,.,TRBJ2-7,TRBV6-1
TGTGCCAGCAGCTTAGGAAGGCGGGACCGGGGGGGTACGCAGTATTTT,CASSLGRRDRGGTQYF,TRBD2,.,TRBJ2-3,TRBV11-2
TGTGCCAGCAGCCGACAGGGGATCCACGAGCAGTACTTC,CASSRQGIHEQYF,TRBD1,.,TRBJ2-7,TRBV11-2
TGTGCCTGGAGCTGGATGGAAGAGACCCAGTACTTC,CAWSWMEETQYF,.,.,TRBJ2-5,TRBV30
TGTGCCTCAACCTTGGGGGAGAGTGAAGCTTTCTTT,CASTLGESEAFF,.,.,TRBJ1-1,TRBV30
TGTGCCAGCAGTTTAAGCTGGGGGGGCGAGACCCAGTACTTC,CASSLSWGGETQYF,.,few,TRBJ2-5,TRBV27
TGTGCCAGCAGCTCCGGACTAGCGGGCTCACAAGAGACCCAGTACTTC,CASSSGLAGSQETQYF,TRBD2,.,TRBJ2-5,TRBV7-2
TGCGCCAGCAAGGGACAAGGGGGCACTGGCTCTGGAAACACCATATATTTT,CASKGQGGTGSGNTIYF,TRBD1,.,TRBJ1-3,TRBV5-1
TGTGCTAGCAGCCACGGCTTTTCTGGTGAGCAGTTCTTC,CASSHGFSGEQFF,.,.,TRBJ2-1,TRBV4-2
TGTGCCAGCAGACTTAGCGGGGTGAACACCGGGGAGCTGTTTTTT,CASRLSGVNTGELFF,TRBD2,.,TRBJ2-2,TRBV5-6
TGTGCCAGCTCACCCCTCGGGACTAGCAACACCGGGGAGCTGTTTTTT,CASSPLGTSNTGELFF,TRBD2,.,TRBJ2-2,TRBV18